This T cell receptor beta chain was sequenced during a study of somatic mutations in cytotoxic T cells in rheumatoid arthritis. Regarding the study as a whole: Patients with rheumatoid arthritis showed a slight underrepresentation of TRBV07, a finding that was never subjected to any adjustment for multiple comparisons. There was no knowledge of the antigen targets of the expanded CD8+ clones. An increase in CD8+ clonality with age was seen in rheumatoid arthritis patients but not in healthy controls.

The germline CDR1 and CDR2 sequences are SQVTM and ANQGSEA. V was clipped by 6 bases and J by 6 bases; unmatched bases: 10. The CDR3 spans 13 residues. TCRdb's table, derived via immunoSEQ multiplex PCR, lists solely in-frame clones and lacks some. The data show tens of thousands of clones, 82% seen once. About this clone: Its target is unknown.

Specimen: CD8+ T cells sorted from blood. The sequence came from an adult with rheumatoid arthritis. The chain employs TRBV29-1 and TRBJ1-2, with 7 bases identical to TRBD1. The CDR3 loop is CSVLGTEENGYTF. DNA of the CDR3: TGCAGCGTCCTCGGGACAGAGGAAAATGGCTACACCTTC.